This T cell receptor beta chain was recovered during a study of shared clonotypes between healthy human individuals. About the study: With ages of 18 to 49, the donors were a couple of women and a few men. Findings and caveats of the study: Limitation of the genetic and exposure-history diversity represented came from the few donors.

On this clone itself: Its antigen is unknown.

Trimming took off 6 bases at V and 6 bases at J, with 9 bases between the two ends. This CDR3 is built from 12 residues. In germline, CDR1 is ENHRY, CDR2 SYGVKD. Donors comprised only Caucasian adults living in Nashville, Tennessee. Deep level was the assay's run setting. Produced via immunoSEQ multiplex PCR; TCRdb's table is partial and in-frame only. The sample has 470,000 or so clones; over 75% are singletons. Source material: PBMCs. This chain uses TRBV10-3 with TRBJ2-1; D is unresolved. The TCR comes from a woman in her thirties or forties in good health. Some clones in this sample may be carry-over from other donors' samples. This chain's CDR3 is CAISQVVNEQFF. The CDR3 bases are TGTGCCATCAGCCAAGTTGTCAATGAGCAGTTCTTC.